The source of this T cell receptor beta chain is a study of radiotherapy plus CTLA-4 blockade in lung cancer. Repertoires were generated with immunoSEQ multiplex PCR, while TCRdb's copy carries only in-frame clones and drops some. The repertoire holds tens of thousands of clones, with about 78% as singletons. Chemo-refractory metastatic non-small-cell lung cancer patients were treated with focal radiation plus CTLA-4 blockade with ipilimumab. On this clone: Its antigen is unidentified.

General study results and limits: Blood saw expansion of tumor-derived TCR clones after radiotherapy plus ipilimumab.

Trimming removed 4 bases from V and 0 bases from J; junction bases left unmatched: 2. The CDR3 is 15 residues long. Germline V gene data show CDR1 as SEHNR and CDR2 as FQNEAQ (reference sequence). V is TRBV7-9 and J is TRBJ1-3; 8 nucleotides agree with TRBD1. The sequencing used peripheral blood, collected from a patient treated with radiotherapy plus ipilimumab. The sequence was collected from a human donor with non-small cell lung cancer who had stable disease on radiotherapy plus ipilimumab. The CDR3 DNA sequence: TGTGCCAGCAGCTGGGACAGGTTCTCTGGAAACACCATATATTTT. Residues: CASSWDRFSGNTIYF. Full variable domain (rest looked up from reference TRBV7-9 and TRBJ1-3): DTGVSQNPRHKITKRGQNVTFRCDPISEHNRLYWYRQTLGQGPEFLTYFQNEAQLEKSRLLSDRFSAERPKGSFSTLEIQRTEQGDSAMYLCASSWDRFSGNTIYFGEGSWLTVV.